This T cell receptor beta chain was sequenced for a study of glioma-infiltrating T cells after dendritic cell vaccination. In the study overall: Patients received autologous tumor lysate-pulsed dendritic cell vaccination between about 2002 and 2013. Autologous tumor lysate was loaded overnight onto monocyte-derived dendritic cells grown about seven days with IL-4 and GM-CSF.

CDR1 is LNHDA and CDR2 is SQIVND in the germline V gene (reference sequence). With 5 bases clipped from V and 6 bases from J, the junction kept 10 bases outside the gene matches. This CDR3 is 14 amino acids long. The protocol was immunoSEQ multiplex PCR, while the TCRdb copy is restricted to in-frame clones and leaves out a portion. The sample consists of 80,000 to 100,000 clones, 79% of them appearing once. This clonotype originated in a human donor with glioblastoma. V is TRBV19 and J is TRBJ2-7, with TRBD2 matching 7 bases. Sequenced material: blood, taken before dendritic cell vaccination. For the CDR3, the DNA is TGTGCCAGTAGTCCCCAGAGCGGGGTTGCCGAGCAGTACTTC. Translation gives CASSPQSGVAEQYF.